These 30 T cell receptor beta chains were sequenced from one sample in a study of shared clonotypes between healthy human individuals. Naive CD8 cells were CD45RO-negative, positively selected for CCR7, excluding terminally differentiated effector memory CD45RA+ cells. Method: immunoSEQ multiplex PCR; TCRdb's copy keeps in-frame clones and lacks some. The table shows about 610,000 clones, with about 96% occurring only once. Sequencing used naive CD8+ T cells sorted from blood. The receptors stem from a woman in her thirties in good health.

The chain has TRBV19 and TRBJ1-2, with D unclear. Germline CDR1 LNHDA, CDR2 SQIVND (reference sequence). CDR3 size: 13 residues. The germline V and J ends were trimmed by 3 bases and 3 bases, with 8 bases remaining between them. In nucleotides, the CDR3 is TGTGCCAGTAGTATGGCAGAAGACTATGGCTACACCTTC. Protein: CASSMAEDYGYTF. Drawing the rest from reference TRBV19 and TRBJ1-2, the complete variable domain is DGGITQSPKYLFRKEGQNVTLSCEQNLNHDAMYWYRQDPGQGLRLIYYSQIVNDFQKGDIAEGYSVSREKKESFPLTVTSAQKNPTAFYLCASSMAEDYGYTFGSGTRLTVV.

The chain links TRBV14 to TRBJ2-3, with D unclear. The CDR3 totals 17 residues. V dropped 0 bases and J dropped 1 base, with 14 bases sitting between them. The germline V gene encodes CDR1 SGHDN and CDR2 FVKESK. The CDR3 protein is CASSQDLGSYRTDTQYF. The CDR3 DNA sequence: TGTGCCAGCAGCCAAGATTTAGGGTCTTATCGCACAGATACGCAGTATTTT.

This sequence joins TRBV7-9 and TRBJ2-7; 10 bases are shared with TRBD1. The CDR3 is made up of 14 amino acids. The germline V gene encodes CDR1 SEHNR and CDR2 FQNEAQ (reference sequence). Germline trimming cut 2 bases from V and 6 bases from J; bases unmatched to any gene: 4. The CDR3 protein is CASSLRTGGSEQYF. The CDR3 nucleotides read TGTGCCAGCAGCTTAAGGACAGGGGGGAGCGAGCAGTACTTC.

Comment on this clone: Other DNA variants within this sample encode the same CDR3. J is TRBJ2-7 and V is TRBV5-4; no clear D. CDR1 and CDR2 from the germline V gene are SGHNT and YYREEE (reference sequence). This CDR3 contains 12 residues. Trimming took 4 bases from V and 0 from J, leaving 5 bases between them. The CDR3 sequence: CASSLSSYEQYF. CDR3 nucleotides: TGTGCCAGCAGCCTTAGCTCCTACGAGCAGTACTTC.

This chain connects TRBV13 to TRBJ2-5; D gene ambiguous. The J call may not be correct, given that the DNA end is closer to TRBJ2-7. Germline lookup yields CDR1 PRHDT and CDR2 FYEKMQ (reference sequence). This CDR3 spans 13 amino acids. The CDR3 is CASSLGGVGEQYF. Written as DNA, the CDR3 is TGTGCCAGCAGCTTAGGTGGGGTTGGCGAGCAGTACTTC.

Of note for this clone: Distinct nucleotide sequences in the sample also encode this CDR3. The rearrangement uses TRBV27 and TRBJ1-5, with no clear D. Trimming shortened V by 3 bases and J by 2 bases, and 5 bases separated the two germline ends. CDR3 length: 13 residues. Germline V lookup: CDR1 MNHEY, CDR2 SMNVEV (reference sequence). CDR3 loop: CASSLDGNQPQHF. The CDR3 bases are TGTGCCAGCAGTTTGGACGGCAATCAGCCCCAGCATTTT.

This clone was observed once. V gene TRBV7-8 combines with J gene TRBJ1-2; D not certain. The CDR3 is made up of 13 amino acids. CDR1 and CDR2 (germline): SGHVS, FQNEAQ. V was clipped by 4 bases and J by 4 bases, with 10 bases between them. The CDR3 nucleotides read TGTGCCAGCAGCTCCGATGGCATCTATGGCTACACCTTC. This translates into CASSSDGIYGYTF. The variable domain in full, with the rest retrieved from reference TRBV7-8 and TRBJ1-2, is GAGVSQSPRYKVAKRGQDVALRCDPISGHVSLFWYQQALGQGPEFLTYFQNEAQLDKSGLPSDRFFAERPEGSVSTLKIQRTQQEDSAVYLCASSSDGIYGYTFGSGTRLTVV.

This rearrangement joins TRBV10-1 to TRBJ1-2; TRBD1 is a possible D gene (6 bases). Germline values: CDR1 WNHNN, CDR2 SYGVQD (reference sequence). This CDR3 contains 13 residues. The V end was cut by 6 bases, the J end by 1 base, with 9 bases between. CDR3 nucleotides: TGCGCCAGCAGGGGGGGGCATAACTATGGCTACACCTTC. It translates to CASRGGHNYGYTF.

The J gene is TRBJ2-3, the V gene TRBV27; no definite D call. From germline, CDR1 is MNHEY and CDR2 SMNVEV (reference sequence). The CDR3 has 14 residues. The V end was cut by 6 bases, the J end by 4 bases, with 14 bases between. CDR3 residues: CASRTVLLPDTQYF. CDR3 coding DNA: TGTGCCAGCAGAACGGTCCTTCTCCCAGATACGCAGTATTTT.

The chain recombines TRBV28 with TRBJ1-5, with 9 positions matching TRBD1. CDR1 is MDHEN and CDR2 is SYDVKM in the germline V gene. The CDR3 covers 16 residues. Losses at the gene ends were 6 bases for V and 2 bases for J; bases not matched to a gene: 8. CDR3 nucleotides: TGTGCCAGCAGCCCGGGACAGGGATTGGGCAATCAGCCCCAGCATTTT. It encodes CASSPGQGLGNQPQHF.

The rearrangement uses TRBV7-2 and TRBJ2-7; D unresolved. The CDR3 covers 15 residues. From germline, CDR1 is SGHTA and CDR2 FQGNSA. The V end was cut by 4 bases, the J end by 3 bases, with 16 bases between. The CDR3 coding sequence is TGTGCCAGCAGCTGGGGAATCGGGCCTGGCTACGAGCAGTACTTC. This sequence encodes CASSWGIGPGYEQYF.

The V and J genes are TRBV27 and TRBJ1-3; D ambiguous. Deletions cut 4 bases from V and 0 bases from J, with 10 bases between. The germline gives CDR1 MNHEY, CDR2 SMNVEV (reference sequence). The CDR3 covers 15 residues. CDR3 DNA sequence: TGTGCCAGCAGTTCTACTACGGACTCTGGAAACACCATATATTTT. This encodes CASSSTTDSGNTIYF.

There are a few counts of this clone. The chain links TRBV2 to TRBJ2-2; 7 bases map to TRBD2. The CDR3 extends over 18 amino acids. Germline V gene data show CDR1 as SNHLY and CDR2 as FYNNEI. V trimming: 3 bases; J trimming: 1 base; junction bases outside the gene matches: 11. CDR3 bases: TGTGCCAGCAGTGATGGTTGGTGGCGGGAGATGAACACCGGGGAGCTGTTTTTT. Translated, it gives CASSDGWWREMNTGELFF.

The rearrangement joins TRBV29-1 to TRBJ2-1, with TRBD2 matching 8 bases. Germline V lookup: CDR1 SQVTM, CDR2 ANQGSEA. Trimming took 2 bases from V and 10 from J; bases not matched to a gene: 4. The CDR3 extends over 12 amino acids. In nucleotides, the CDR3 is TGCAGCGTTGAAAAGCGGGAGAACGAGCAGTTCTTC. Protein product: CSVEKRENEQFF.

In its sample, this clone was seen a few times. The genes are TRBV7-9 and TRBJ2-7; D call uncertain. Germline values: CDR1 SEHNR, CDR2 FQNEAQ (reference sequence). Between the trimmed V and J ends, which lost 5 bases and 4 bases, there was a span of 9 bases. This CDR3 has 12 amino acids. This CDR3 is CASSGTPYEQYF. The DNA for the CDR3 is TGTGCCAGCAGCGGCACTCCGTACGAGCAGTACTTC.

This chain links TRBV25-1 with TRBJ1-1; D remains ambiguous. There are 12 residues in the CDR3. V lost 5 bases, J lost 7 bases, and 11 bases lay in between. CDR1 is MGHDK and CDR2 is SYGVNS in the germline V gene. The chain's CDR3 is CASSWEGSEAFF. For the CDR3, the DNA is TGTGCCAGCAGTTGGGAAGGTAGTGAAGCTTTCTTT. Filled out from reference TRBV25-1 and TRBJ1-1, the complete variable domain reads EADIYQTPRYLVIGTGKKITLECSQTMGHDKMYWYQQDPGMELHLIHYSYGVNSTEKGDLSSESTVSRIRTEHFPLTLESARPSHTSQYLCASSWEGSEAFFGQGTRLTVV.

The chain carries TRBV30 and TRBJ2-7; 11 bases map to TRBD1. CDR3 length equals 14 residues. Germline values: CDR1 GTSNPN, CDR2 SVGIG (reference sequence). V was pared by 2 bases and J by 6 bases, with 6 bases of the junction left unmatched. The CDR3 spells CAWSTGQGAGEQYF. The CDR3 DNA reads TGTGCCTGGAGTACTGGACAGGGGGCTGGCGAGCAGTACTTC.

The genes are TRBV19 and TRBJ1-5; 7 positions match TRBD1. The CDR3 totals 21 residues. The V gene end was trimmed by 3 bases and the J gene end by 2 bases; junction bases not matched to a gene: 22. The germline CDR1 and CDR2 sequences are LNHDA and SQIVND (reference sequence). In DNA, the CDR3 is TGTGCCAGTAGTATTACTTGGTTAGGGACAGAACAACCCAAGGGCAATCAGCCCCAGCATTTT. As protein: CASSITWLGTEQPKGNQPQHF.

The rearrangement links TRBV28 to TRBJ2-7; D not resolved. Trimming shortened V by 6 bases and J by 1 base, and 10 bases separated the two germline ends. Germline V CDR1 and CDR2: MDHEN, SYDVKM. The CDR3 consists of 13 residues. CDR3 coding DNA: TGTGCCAGCAGGGGTCGTGAATCCTACGAGCAGTACTTC. This codes for CASRGRESYEQYF. The full variable domain, completed using reference TRBV28 and TRBJ2-7, is DVKVTQSSRYLVKRTGEKVFLECVQDMDHENMFWYRQDPGLGLRLIYFSYDVKMKEKGDIPEGYSVSREKKERFSLILESASTNQTSMYLCASRGRESYEQYFGPGTRLTVT.

The J gene is TRBJ1-1, the V gene TRBV4-1, with TRBD1 as a possible D gene (5 bases). CDR1 is MGHRA, CDR2 YSYEKL, per germline. V was shortened by 1 base and J by 8 bases, with 14 bases between the two germline ends. CDR3 size: 14 residues. The CDR3 sequence: CASSQGFPTAEAFF. In DNA, the CDR3 is TGCGCCAGCAGCCAAGGATTCCCGACAGCAGAAGCTTTCTTT.

A single count supports this clone. The chain employs TRBV27 and TRBJ1-5; D is possibly TRBD1 (6 bases). Deletions cut 0 bases from V and 1 base from J, with 7 bases between. Germline assignment: CDR1 MNHEY and CDR2 SMNVEV (reference sequence). The length of the CDR3 is 15 residues. CDR3 nucleotide sequence: TGTGCCAGCAGTTTATCAGGGGGAAGCAATCAGCCCCAGCATTTT. It yields the protein CASSLSGGSNQPQHF.

The rearrangement links TRBV28 to TRBJ2-5, with D perhaps matching TRBD2 (5 bases). CDR3 size: 14 residues. The germline V and J ends were trimmed by 2 bases and 4 bases, with 11 bases remaining between them. CDR1 is MDHEN, CDR2 SYDVKM, per germline. The DNA of the CDR3 is TGTGCCAGCAGTTTAGGCGGCGAGGGAGAGACCCAGTACTTC. Its protein product is CASSLGGEGETQYF.

Only a few counts were recorded for this clone. This chain joins TRBV21-1 and TRBJ1-5; TRBD1 reflects the table's D call only, with no check against the DNA. TRBV21-1 is a known pseudogene. This CDR3 has 13 amino acids. The CDR3 sequence is CASSSRVNQPQHF. The CDR3 region has the DNA TGTGCCAGCAGCAGCAGGGTCAATCAGCCCCAGCATTTT.

The chain links TRBV19 to TRBJ2-2, with 9 bases that match TRBD2. Looked up from germline, CDR1 is LNHDA and CDR2 is SQIVND (reference sequence). With V trimmed by 5 bases and J by 7 bases, 5 bases remained unmatched. This CDR3 has 14 residues. Here the CDR3 DNA reads TGTGCCAGTAGTTATAGCGGGAGCGTCGGGGAGCTGTTTTTT. It yields the protein CASSYSGSVGELFF.

V and J are TRBV5-8 and TRBJ1-2, with TRBD1 identical over 12 bases. CDR3 length: 19 residues. J gave up 0 bases and V 2 bases, and 11 bases lay outside the gene matches. Germline V CDR1 and CDR2: SGHTS, YDEGEE. DNA for the CDR3: TGTGCCAGCAGCTTCCCAAGCCGGGACAGGGGGCCCTCTAACTATGGCTACACCTTC. Amino acids: CASSFPSRDRGPSNYGYTF.

The chain recombines TRBV6-5 with TRBJ2-4, with 9 bases that match TRBD2. J lost 4 bases, V lost 0 bases, and 4 bases had no gene match. The CDR3 has 16 amino acids. CDR1 and CDR2 (germline): MNHEY, SVGAGI. DNA of the CDR3: TGTGCCAGCAGTTACTCAGCGGGAGGCCATAAAAACATTCAGTACTTC. Amino acids: CASSYSAGGHKNIQYF.

V is TRBV7-9 and J is TRBJ2-7; D might be TRBD1 (6 bases). The CDR3 totals 14 residues. V gave up 0 bases and J gave up 4 bases, with 10 bases separating them. Germline V gene lookup returns CDR1 SEHNR and CDR2 FQNEAQ (reference sequence). The CDR3 DNA is TGTGCCAGCAGCTTAGCTGGCAGGGGATACGAGCAGTACTTC. Protein product: CASSLAGRGYEQYF. The full variable domain, rest sourced from reference TRBV7-9 and TRBJ2-7, is DTGVSQNPRHKITKRGQNVTFRCDPISEHNRLYWYRQTLGQGPEFLTYFQNEAQLEKSRLLSDRFSAERPKGSFSTLEIQRTEQGDSAMYLCASSLAGRGYEQYFGPGTRLTVT.

This chain connects TRBV6-5 to TRBJ1-4; D perhaps matches TRBD1 (5 bases). Germline V gene sequence: CDR1 MNHEY, CDR2 SVGAGI. V shed 6 bases and J shed 8 bases, with 19 bases lying between them. This CDR3 has 15 residues. The DNA of the CDR3 is TGTGCCAGCAGATCTTCGACTGGGGGAATCGAAAAACTGTTTTTT. Amino acid sequence: CASRSSTGGIEKLFF.

V usage is TRBV19 and J usage is TRBJ2-7; D unclear. Germline V gives CDR1 LNHDA, CDR2 SQIVND (reference sequence). CDR3 length equals 14 residues. Trimming removed 5 bases at V and 3 bases at J, with 14 bases between. CDR3 residues: CASSFKGEYYEQYF. Here the CDR3 DNA reads TGTGCCAGTAGTTTTAAAGGCGAATACTACGAGCAGTACTTC. The full variable domain, in which reference TRBV19 and TRBJ2-7 provide the parts outside the CDR3, is DGGITQSPKYLFRKEGQNVTLSCEQNLNHDAMYWYRQDPGQGLRLIYYSQIVNDFQKGDIAEGYSVSREKKESFPLTVTSAQKNPTAFYLCASSFKGEYYEQYFGPGTRLTVT.

V is TRBV5-1 and J is TRBJ1-1; D is uncertain. CDR3 length: 13 residues. Trimming left V 2 bases short and J 8 bases short, with 13 bases between. Germline CDR1 reads SGHRS; CDR2 reads YFSETQ. Here the CDR3 reads CASSLSPAVEAFF. As DNA, the CDR3 is TGCGCCAGCAGCTTATCCCCTGCAGTAGAAGCTTTCTTT. Full variable domain (rest looked up from reference TRBV5-1 and TRBJ1-1): KAGVTQTPRYLIKTRGQQVTLSCSPISGHRSVSWYQQTPGQGLQFLFEYFSETQRNKGNFPGRFSGRQFSNSRSEMNVSTLELGDSALYLCASSLSPAVEAFFGQGTRLTVV.